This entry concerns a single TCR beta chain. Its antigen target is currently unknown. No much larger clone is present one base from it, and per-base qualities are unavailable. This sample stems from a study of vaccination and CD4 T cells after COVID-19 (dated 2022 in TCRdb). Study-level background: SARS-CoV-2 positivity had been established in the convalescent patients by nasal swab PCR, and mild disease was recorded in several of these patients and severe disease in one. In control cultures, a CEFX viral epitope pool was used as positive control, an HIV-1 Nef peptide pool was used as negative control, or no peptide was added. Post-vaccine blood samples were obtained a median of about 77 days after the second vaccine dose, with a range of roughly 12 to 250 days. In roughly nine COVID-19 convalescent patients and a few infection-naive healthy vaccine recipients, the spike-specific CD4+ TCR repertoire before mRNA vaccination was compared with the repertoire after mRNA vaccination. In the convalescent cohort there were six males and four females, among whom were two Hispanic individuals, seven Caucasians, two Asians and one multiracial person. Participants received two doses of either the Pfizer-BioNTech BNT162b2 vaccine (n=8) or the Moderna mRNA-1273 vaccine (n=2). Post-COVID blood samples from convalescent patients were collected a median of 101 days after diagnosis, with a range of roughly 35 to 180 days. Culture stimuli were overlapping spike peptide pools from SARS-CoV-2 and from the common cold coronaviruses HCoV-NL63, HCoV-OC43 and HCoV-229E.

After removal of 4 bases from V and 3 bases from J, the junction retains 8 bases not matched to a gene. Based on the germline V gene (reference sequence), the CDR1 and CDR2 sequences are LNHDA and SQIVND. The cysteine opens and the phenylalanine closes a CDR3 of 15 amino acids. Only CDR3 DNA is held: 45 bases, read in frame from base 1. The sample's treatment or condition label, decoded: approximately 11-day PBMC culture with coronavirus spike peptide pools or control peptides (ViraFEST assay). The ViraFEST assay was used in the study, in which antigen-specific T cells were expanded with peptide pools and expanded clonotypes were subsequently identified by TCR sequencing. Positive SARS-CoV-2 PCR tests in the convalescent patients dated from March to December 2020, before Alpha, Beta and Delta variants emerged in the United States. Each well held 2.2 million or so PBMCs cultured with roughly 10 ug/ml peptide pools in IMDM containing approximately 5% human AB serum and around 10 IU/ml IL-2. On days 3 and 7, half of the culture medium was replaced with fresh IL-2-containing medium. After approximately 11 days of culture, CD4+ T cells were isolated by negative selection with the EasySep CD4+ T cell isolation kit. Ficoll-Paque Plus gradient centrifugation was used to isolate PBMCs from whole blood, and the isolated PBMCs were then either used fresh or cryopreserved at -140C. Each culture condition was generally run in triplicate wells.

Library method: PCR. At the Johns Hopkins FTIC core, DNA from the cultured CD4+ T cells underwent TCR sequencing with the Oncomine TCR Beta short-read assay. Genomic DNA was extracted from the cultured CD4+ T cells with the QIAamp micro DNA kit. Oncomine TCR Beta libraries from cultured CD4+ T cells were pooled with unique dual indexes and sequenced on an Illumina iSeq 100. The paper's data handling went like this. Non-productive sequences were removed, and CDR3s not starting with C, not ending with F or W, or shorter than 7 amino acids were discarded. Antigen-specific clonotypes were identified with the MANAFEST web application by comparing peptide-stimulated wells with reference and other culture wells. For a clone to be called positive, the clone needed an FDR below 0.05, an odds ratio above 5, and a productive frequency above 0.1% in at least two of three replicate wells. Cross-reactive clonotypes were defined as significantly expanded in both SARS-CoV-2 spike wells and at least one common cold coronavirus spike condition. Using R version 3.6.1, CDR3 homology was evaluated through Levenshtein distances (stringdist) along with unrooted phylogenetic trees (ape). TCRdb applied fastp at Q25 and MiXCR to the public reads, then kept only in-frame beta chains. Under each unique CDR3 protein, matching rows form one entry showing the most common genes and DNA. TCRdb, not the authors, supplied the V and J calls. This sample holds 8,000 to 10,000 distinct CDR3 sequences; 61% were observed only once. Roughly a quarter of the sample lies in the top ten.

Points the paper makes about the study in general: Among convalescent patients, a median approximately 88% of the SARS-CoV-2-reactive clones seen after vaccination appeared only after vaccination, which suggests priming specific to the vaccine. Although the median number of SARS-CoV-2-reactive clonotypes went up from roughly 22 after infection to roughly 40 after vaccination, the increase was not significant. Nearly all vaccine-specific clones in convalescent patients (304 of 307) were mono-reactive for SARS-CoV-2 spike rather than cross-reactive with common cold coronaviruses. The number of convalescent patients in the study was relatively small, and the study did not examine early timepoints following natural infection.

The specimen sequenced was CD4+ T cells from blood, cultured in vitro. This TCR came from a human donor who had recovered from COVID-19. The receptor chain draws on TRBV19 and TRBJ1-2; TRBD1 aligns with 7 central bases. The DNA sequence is TGTGCCAGTAGTAAGGAGCGCACAGGGGACTATGGCTACACCTTC. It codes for CASSKERTGDYGYTF.